Listed below are T cell receptor beta chains from one sample, sequenced in a study. From the 5' RACE reads, TCRdb called clonotypes with MiXCR, one entry per CDR3 protein. The table lists 10,000 or so distinct CDR3 sequences, about a quarter of them singletons. The sequenced material came from naive CD4+ T cells sorted from a lymph node. The receptors were gathered from a female donor with breast cancer. The conserved cysteine and the conserved F or W are not part of the CDR3 here. The order of the fields is CDR3 protein, V gene, J gene, CDR3 length.

CDR3 protein: ASSYSTTSGRDTQY
V gene: TRBV6-5
J gene: TRBJ2-3
CDR3 length: 14

CDR3 protein: ASSLAAGQGTAQY
V gene: TRBV5-1
J gene: TRBJ2-5
CDR3 length: 13

CDR3 protein: SARRTGGGNQPQH
V gene: TRBV20-1
J gene: TRBJ1-5
CDR3 length: 13

CDR3 protein: ASRKTGGLYEQY
V gene: TRBV4-1
J gene: TRBJ2-7
CDR3 length: 12

CDR3 protein: SARDPRNSYNEQF
V gene: TRBV20-1
J gene: TRBJ2-1
CDR3 length: 13

CDR3 protein: ASSPGSGTANSPLH
V gene: TRBV18
J gene: TRBJ1-6
CDR3 length: 14

CDR3 protein: ATSETGTPRLDTQY
V gene: TRBV24-1
J gene: TRBJ2-3
CDR3 length: 14

CDR3 protein: AISPEGVLTEAF
V gene: TRBV10-3
J gene: TRBJ1-1
CDR3 length: 12

CDR3 protein: ASSSGTPYGEQY
V gene: TRBV6-5
J gene: TRBJ2-7
CDR3 length: 12

CDR3 protein: SACSGTGDGSPLH
V gene: TRBV20-1
J gene: TRBJ1-6
CDR3 length: 13

CDR3 protein: ASSLQASNTEAF
V gene: TRBV5-1
J gene: TRBJ1-1
CDR3 length: 12

CDR3 protein: ASSLETSGSTDTQY
V gene: TRBV5-1
J gene: TRBJ2-3
CDR3 length: 14

CDR3 protein: ASSLGGRGFDSPLH
V gene: TRBV12-3/TRBV12-4
J gene: TRBJ1-6
CDR3 length: 14

CDR3 protein: ASSITGELF
V gene: TRBV5-1
J gene: TRBJ2-2
CDR3 length: 9

CDR3 protein: ASSGGLESGGDTQY
V gene: TRBV5-4
J gene: TRBJ2-3
CDR3 length: 14

CDR3 protein: ASSSDPLNYEQY
V gene: TRBV5-4
J gene: TRBJ2-7
CDR3 length: 12

CDR3 protein: ASSLTGYGGGYT
V gene: TRBV28
J gene: TRBJ1-2
CDR3 length: 12

CDR3 protein: ASSGGVNEQF
V gene: TRBV6-1
J gene: TRBJ2-1
CDR3 length: 10

CDR3 protein: ASSIPFGSANTGELF
V gene: TRBV6-2/TRBV6-3
J gene: TRBJ2-2
CDR3 length: 15

CDR3 protein: ASSWTGTDQETQY
V gene: TRBV5-5
J gene: TRBJ2-5
CDR3 length: 13

CDR3 protein: ASSWTSGTYEQY
V gene: TRBV7-2
J gene: TRBJ2-7
CDR3 length: 12

CDR3 protein: ASSPGRRANYGYT
V gene: TRBV6-5
J gene: TRBJ1-2
CDR3 length: 13

CDR3 protein: ASSPWEGQADTQY
V gene: TRBV3-1
J gene: TRBJ2-3
CDR3 length: 13

CDR3 protein: ASSREQFTEAF
V gene: TRBV12-3/TRBV12-4
J gene: TRBJ1-1
CDR3 length: 11

CDR3 protein: ASSVVLDRRTGELF
V gene: TRBV5-6
J gene: TRBJ2-2
CDR3 length: 14

CDR3 protein: ASSVVGGRLTDTQY
V gene: TRBV9
J gene: TRBJ2-3
CDR3 length: 14